This is a list of T cell receptor beta chains from one sample in a study of STAT5B mutations in CD4+ large granular lymphocyte leukemia. Libraries were prepared by immunoSEQ multiplex PCR; TCRdb keeps only in-frame clonotypes and omits some of them. The table has roughly 38,000 clones, 75% to 85% seen once. The sequencing input was CD4+ T cells from blood buffy coats. These receptor sequences come from a human donor in good health. Each CDR3 is given with its conserved first and last residue. Each record gives: clone size, V gene, D gene, J gene, CDR3 DNA, CDR3 protein. The D gene is left open where the match is weak. Not every row has a clone size; where given, it reads once, few, many or a size class.

clone_size: NA; v_call: TRBV9; d_call: TRBD2; j_call: TRBJ2-3; cdr3_nt: TGTGCCAGCAGCGAGCCGGGACTAGCGGGCATTCACCCAGATACGCAGTATTTT; cdr3_aa: CASSEPGLAGIHPDTQYF
clone_size: few; v_call: TRBV7-2; d_call: TRBD2; j_call: TRBJ2-5; cdr3_nt: TGTGCCAGCAGCTTAACCCTAGCGGGGGGCCGAGAGACCCAGTACTTC; cdr3_aa: CASSLTLAGGRETQYF
clone_size: NA; v_call: TRBV11-3; d_call: NA; j_call: TRBJ2-1; cdr3_nt: TGTGCCAGCAGCTTAGGGGGAGGGGGAAATGAGCAGTTCTTC; cdr3_aa: CASSLGGGGNEQFF
clone_size: few; v_call: TRBV10-3; d_call: TRBD2; j_call: TRBJ2-3; cdr3_nt: TGTGCCATTCGGACTAGCGGGACAGATACGCAGTATTTT; cdr3_aa: CAIRTSGTDTQYF
clone_size: once; v_call: TRBV7-9; d_call: NA; j_call: TRBJ1-3; cdr3_nt: TGTGCCCATAGGGGCCGGAGCTCTGGAAACACCATATATTTT; cdr3_aa: CAHRGRSSGNTIYF
clone_size: NA; v_call: TRBV4-3; d_call: TRBD1; j_call: TRBJ2-7; cdr3_nt: TGCGCCAGCAGCCAAGCGTCAGGGGGCTTTTACGAGCAGTACTTC; cdr3_aa: CASSQASGGFYEQYF
clone_size: NA; v_call: TRBV5-1; d_call: TRBD2; j_call: TRBJ2-3; cdr3_nt: TGCGCCAGCAGCTGGGGACTAGCGGGAGGAGGGGATACGCAGTATTTT; cdr3_aa: CASSWGLAGGGDTQYF
clone_size: NA; v_call: TRBV2; d_call: NA; j_call: TRBJ2-4; cdr3_nt: TGTGCCAGCAGTGAACAGGGTTACATTCAGTACTTC; cdr3_aa: CASSEQGYIQYF
clone_size: NA; v_call: TRBV13; d_call: NA; j_call: TRBJ2-3; cdr3_nt: TGTGCCAGCAGCCCGAAAGGTGGCAGGGGTAGTGGTACGCAGTATTTT; cdr3_aa: CASSPKGGRGSGTQYF
clone_size: NA; v_call: TRBV4-1; d_call: NA; j_call: TRBJ2-1; cdr3_nt: TGCGCCAGCAGCCAAGATTCTGGCAGGAATGAGCAGTTCTTC; cdr3_aa: CASSQDSGRNEQFF
clone_size: NA; v_call: TRBV6-5; d_call: NA; j_call: TRBJ2-3; cdr3_nt: TGTGCCAGCAGTTACGTGGCGGCAGATACGCAGTATTTT; cdr3_aa: CASSYVAADTQYF
clone_size: NA; v_call: TRBV7-9; d_call: TRBD2; j_call: TRBJ2-5; cdr3_nt: TGTGCCAGCCAGCCCATTGGACTAGCGGGCGAGACCCAGTACTTC; cdr3_aa: CASQPIGLAGETQYF
clone_size: NA; v_call: TRBV5-1; d_call: NA; j_call: TRBJ2-4; cdr3_nt: TGCGCCAGCAGCCCTAGTTTCGTGTCCCTAGCCAAAAACATTCAGTACTTC; cdr3_aa: CASSPSFVSLAKNIQYF
clone_size: few; v_call: TRBV2; d_call: NA; j_call: TRBJ1-6; cdr3_nt: TGTGCCAGCACCGGAAATGTGAGGTCACCCCTCCACTTT; cdr3_aa: CASTGNVRSPLHF
clone_size: few; v_call: TRBV7-7; d_call: NA; j_call: TRBJ2-6; cdr3_nt: TGTGCTAGCAGCTCCTCTGGGGCCAACGTCCTGACTTTC; cdr3_aa: CASSSSGANVLTF
clone_size: NA; v_call: TRBV6-6; d_call: TRBD1; j_call: TRBJ2-3; cdr3_nt: TGTGCCAGCAGCCCGGACAGGCAGAGCACAGATACGCAGTATTTT; cdr3_aa: CASSPDRQSTDTQYF
clone_size: NA; v_call: TRBV19; d_call: NA; j_call: TRBJ2-3; cdr3_nt: TGTGCCAGTAGCCCGACAGCATCCACAGATACGCAGTATTTT; cdr3_aa: CASSPTASTDTQYF
clone_size: NA; v_call: TRBV11-2; d_call: NA; j_call: TRBJ2-7; cdr3_nt: TGTGCCAGCAGCTTCCTGCGGACGGACTACGAGCAGTACTTC; cdr3_aa: CASSFLRTDYEQYF
clone_size: few; v_call: TRBV27; d_call: NA; j_call: TRBJ1-5; cdr3_nt: TGTGCCAGCAGCCAACGGGCTGAGAGCAATCAGCCCCAGCATTTT; cdr3_aa: CASSQRAESNQPQHF
clone_size: NA; v_call: TRBV4-1; d_call: NA; j_call: TRBJ1-4; cdr3_nt: TGCGCCAGCAGCCAACAGACTATTAATGAAAAACTGTTTTTT; cdr3_aa: CASSQQTINEKLFF
clone_size: NA; v_call: TRBV4-2; d_call: TRBD1; j_call: TRBJ2-2; cdr3_nt: TGTGCCAGCAGCCCCCCTGAGGGGGCTGGTACCGGGGAGCTGTTTTTT; cdr3_aa: CASSPPEGAGTGELFF
clone_size: NA; v_call: TRBV5-1; d_call: TRBD2; j_call: TRBJ2-7; cdr3_nt: TGCGCCAGCAGCCCTGGGACTAGCGGGGGGGCCTACGAGCAGTACTTC; cdr3_aa: CASSPGTSGGAYEQYF
clone_size: few; v_call: TRBV19; d_call: NA; j_call: TRBJ1-5; cdr3_nt: TGTGCCAGTACCAACCGGGGGCTTGGCAATCAGCCCCAGCATTTT; cdr3_aa: CASTNRGLGNQPQHF
clone_size: few; v_call: TRBV5-1; d_call: NA; j_call: TRBJ1-1; cdr3_nt: TGCGCCAGCAGCCAGAGAATGAACACTGAAGCTTTCTTT; cdr3_aa: CASSQRMNTEAFF
clone_size: NA; v_call: TRBV2; d_call: TRBD2; j_call: TRBJ2-7; cdr3_nt: TGTGCCAGCAGGGGGGGTCCTAAATTAGCGGGGGGCAACTTCTACGAGCAGTACTTC; cdr3_aa: CASRGGPKLAGGNFYEQYF
clone_size: NA; v_call: TRBV5-1; d_call: TRBD2; j_call: TRBJ2-1; cdr3_nt: TGCGCCAGCAGCTTGACTAGCGGGGGGCACAATGAGCAGTTCTTC; cdr3_aa: CASSLTSGGHNEQFF
clone_size: NA; v_call: TRBV29-1; d_call: NA; j_call: TRBJ2-3; cdr3_nt: TGCAGCGTTGACCAGGCGAGTAGCACAGATACGCAGTATTTT; cdr3_aa: CSVDQASSTDTQYF
clone_size: NA; v_call: TRBV27; d_call: TRBD1; j_call: TRBJ1-4; cdr3_nt: TGTGCCAGCAGTTTATGGTCAGGGGGTAATGAAAAACTGTTTTTT; cdr3_aa: CASSLWSGGNEKLFF
clone_size: NA; v_call: TRBV6-4; d_call: NA; j_call: TRBJ2-1; cdr3_nt: TGTGCCAGCAGTGACTCGATATGGGGTGAAGCAAGGATTGTCTTC; cdr3_aa: CASSDSIWGEARIVF
clone_size: NA; v_call: TRBV5-6; d_call: TRBD1; j_call: TRBJ2-5; cdr3_nt: TGTGCCAGCAGCTTGGACAGGGGGCTCTTGAGAGAGACCCAGTACTTC; cdr3_aa: CASSLDRGLLRETQYF
clone_size: NA; v_call: TRBV10-3; d_call: NA; j_call: TRBJ1-2; cdr3_nt: TGTGCCATCAGTGATTCGCCAGGCCAGGGGTATGGCTACACCTTC; cdr3_aa: CAISDSPGQGYGYTF
clone_size: few; v_call: TRBV7-3; d_call: TRBD2; j_call: TRBJ2-1; cdr3_nt: TGTGCCAGCAGCTTAACGACTAGCGCACGGGGGGAGGGGCAGTTCTTC; cdr3_aa: CASSLTTSARGEGQFF
clone_size: NA; v_call: TRBV5-4; d_call: NA; j_call: TRBJ2-3; cdr3_nt: TGTGCCAGCAGCTTGGTTGCGGATTTTTCCACAGATACGCAGTATTTT; cdr3_aa: CASSLVADFSTDTQYF
clone_size: NA; v_call: TRBV10-3; d_call: NA; j_call: TRBJ2-3; cdr3_nt: TGTGCCATCAGTGAGAGGGGATTCACAGATACGCAGTATTTT; cdr3_aa: CAISERGFTDTQYF
clone_size: NA; v_call: TRBV9; d_call: NA; j_call: TRBJ2-2; cdr3_nt: TGTGCCAGCAGCGTAGCTCCCACCGGGGAGCTGTTTTTT; cdr3_aa: CASSVAPTGELFF
clone_size: NA; v_call: TRBV4-2; d_call: NA; j_call: TRBJ2-3; cdr3_nt: TGTGCCAGCAGCCAACAGGGACCAAACAGGGATACGCAGTATTTT; cdr3_aa: CASSQQGPNRDTQYF
clone_size: NA; v_call: TRBV11-2; d_call: TRBD2; j_call: TRBJ2-1; cdr3_nt: TGTGCCAGCAGCTTACCCAGCGGGGGGGGGTACAATGAGCAGTTCTTC; cdr3_aa: CASSLPSGGGYNEQFF
clone_size: NA; v_call: TRBV19; d_call: TRBD1; j_call: TRBJ2-5; cdr3_nt: TGTGCCAGTAGGGACAGGGGAGAGACCCAGTACTTC; cdr3_aa: CASRDRGETQYF
clone_size: NA; v_call: TRBV5-6; d_call: NA; j_call: TRBJ2-6; cdr3_nt: TGTGCCAGCAGCCGACAGGACTGGAGCTCTGGGGCCAACGTCCTGACTTTC; cdr3_aa: CASSRQDWSSGANVLTF
clone_size: NA; v_call: TRBV6-5; d_call: NA; j_call: TRBJ2-7; cdr3_nt: TGTGCCAGCAGTGTCCACTACGAGCAGTACTTC; cdr3_aa: CASSVHYEQYF
clone_size: NA; v_call: TRBV19; d_call: TRBD1; j_call: TRBJ1-5; cdr3_nt: TGTGCCAGTAGTATAGCAGGGGGTCAGCCCCAGCATTTT; cdr3_aa: CASSIAGGQPQHF
clone_size: NA; v_call: TRBV5-1; d_call: NA; j_call: TRBJ2-5; cdr3_nt: TGCGCCAGCAGCTTGGTACAGGTTGGCACGGGAGAGACCCAGTACTTC; cdr3_aa: CASSLVQVGTGETQYF
clone_size: NA; v_call: TRBV27; d_call: NA; j_call: TRBJ2-3; cdr3_nt: TGTGCCAGCAGTTTTCAGGGGGGGTGGACAGATACGCAGTATTTT; cdr3_aa: CASSFQGGWTDTQYF
clone_size: once; v_call: TRBV19; d_call: NA; j_call: TRBJ2-2; cdr3_nt: TGTGCCAGTATGAGGGGGACGGACAGCACCGGGGAGCTGTTTTTT; cdr3_aa: CASMRGTDSTGELFF
clone_size: NA; v_call: TRBV30; d_call: NA; j_call: TRBJ2-2; cdr3_nt: TGTGCCTGGAGTGCTGGCGCCACGAACACCGGGGAGCTGTTTTTT; cdr3_aa: CAWSAGATNTGELFF
clone_size: NA; v_call: TRBV4-1; d_call: NA; j_call: TRBJ1-3; cdr3_nt: TGCGCCAGCAGCCAAGCAGTCTCCCCGTTCTCTGGAAACACCATATATTTT; cdr3_aa: CASSQAVSPFSGNTIYF
clone_size: NA; v_call: TRBV9; d_call: NA; j_call: TRBJ2-1; cdr3_nt: TGTGCCAGCAGCGTAGTAGGGGACACAGACTACAATGAGCAGTTCTTC; cdr3_aa: CASSVVGDTDYNEQFF
clone_size: NA; v_call: TRBV5-1; d_call: NA; j_call: TRBJ1-4; cdr3_nt: TGCGCCAGCAGCTTACAGGGTTCTAATGAAAAACTGTTTTTT; cdr3_aa: CASSLQGSNEKLFF
clone_size: NA; v_call: TRBV5-1; d_call: TRBD1; j_call: TRBJ2-7; cdr3_nt: TGCGCCAGCAGCTTGGGGACAGGGGGTAGGTACGAGCAGTACTTC; cdr3_aa: CASSLGTGGRYEQYF
clone_size: few; v_call: TRBV19; d_call: NA; j_call: TRBJ1-4; cdr3_nt: TGTGCCAGTAGTATAATCTCGGCTTCAACTAATGAAAAACTGTTTTTT; cdr3_aa: CASSIISASTNEKLFF
clone_size: few; v_call: TRBV25-1; d_call: NA; j_call: TRBJ2-3; cdr3_nt: TGTGCCAGCAGTGAATATAGGATGGTTACGCAGTATTTT; cdr3_aa: CASSEYRMVTQYF
clone_size: few; v_call: TRBV29-1; d_call: TRBD1; j_call: TRBJ1-1; cdr3_nt: TGCAGCGTTGTCCGGACAGGTACTGAAGCTTTCTTT; cdr3_aa: CSVVRTGTEAFF
clone_size: NA; v_call: TRBV7-3; d_call: NA; j_call: TRBJ2-2; cdr3_nt: TGTGCCAGCAGCCCGAGTTTCTGGGCGAACACCGGGGAGCTGTTTTTT; cdr3_aa: CASSPSFWANTGELFF
clone_size: NA; v_call: TRBV19; d_call: NA; j_call: TRBJ2-2; cdr3_nt: TGTGCCAGTGGGCGGGGAGGAGACCCGAACACCGGGGAGCTGTTTTTT; cdr3_aa: CASGRGGDPNTGELFF
clone_size: NA; v_call: TRBV30; d_call: NA; j_call: TRBJ1-6; cdr3_nt: TGTGCCTGGAGTCTGGAAAGCTCCTATAATTCACCCCTCCACTTT; cdr3_aa: CAWSLESSYNSPLHF
clone_size: once; v_call: TRBV7-2; d_call: NA; j_call: TRBJ1-1; cdr3_nt: TGTGCCAGCAGTAAAGGGACAACCACTGAAGCTTTCTTT; cdr3_aa: CASSKGTTTEAFF
clone_size: NA; v_call: TRBV7-8; d_call: TRBD1; j_call: TRBJ1-4; cdr3_nt: TGTGCCAGCAGCTTAATTATTAGGGACAGGGGGCTCACAACTAATGAAAAACTGTTTTTT; cdr3_aa: CASSLIIRDRGLTTNEKLFF
clone_size: NA; v_call: TRBV7-3; d_call: TRBD2; j_call: TRBJ2-7; cdr3_nt: TGTGCCAGCAGCCCGACTAGCGACGGGGAGCAGTACTTC; cdr3_aa: CASSPTSDGEQYF
clone_size: NA; v_call: TRBV19; d_call: NA; j_call: TRBJ2-7; cdr3_nt: TGTGCCAGTTCCCGAGGGGCCGCCTACGAGCAGTACTTC; cdr3_aa: CASSRGAAYEQYF
clone_size: NA; v_call: TRBV13; d_call: NA; j_call: TRBJ2-7; cdr3_nt: TGTGCCAGCAGCTTCGTTGGGTTAGCTCGGGAGCAGTACTTC; cdr3_aa: CASSFVGLAREQYF